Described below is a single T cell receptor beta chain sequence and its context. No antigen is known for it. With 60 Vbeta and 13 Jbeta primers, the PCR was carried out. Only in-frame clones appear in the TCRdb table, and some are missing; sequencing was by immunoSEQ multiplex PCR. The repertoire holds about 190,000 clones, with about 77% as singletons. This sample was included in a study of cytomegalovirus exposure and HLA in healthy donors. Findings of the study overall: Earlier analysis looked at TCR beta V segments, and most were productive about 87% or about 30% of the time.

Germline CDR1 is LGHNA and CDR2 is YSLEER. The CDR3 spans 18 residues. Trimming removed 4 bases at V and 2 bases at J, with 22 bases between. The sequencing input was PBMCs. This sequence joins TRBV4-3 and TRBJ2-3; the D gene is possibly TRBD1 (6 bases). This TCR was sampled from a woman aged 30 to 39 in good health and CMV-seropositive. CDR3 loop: CASSPTNNRDTITDTQYF. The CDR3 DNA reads TGCGCCAGCAGCCCAACCAATAACCGGGACACTATCACAGATACGCAGTATTTT.